Included here is one T cell receptor (beta chain) sequence, with context. The antigen remains unidentified. This specimen belongs to a study of T cell responses to AZD1222 COVID-19 vaccine. The assay was immunoSEQ multiplex PCR, and TCRdb's table has in-frame clones only and misses some. This table has roughly 120,000 clones, roughly 93% appearing once. Study-wide results and limits: Donors skewed white British and female; clonal diversity was possibly underestimated. Spike-specific TCR breadth and depth went up after people got two AZD1222 doses. The CD4 TCRs associated with vaccination extended across spike and predominated at 160-218 and 743-854.

The V and J ends lost 4 bases and 0 bases, in that order; junction bases with no gene match: 6. CDR1 is SGHRS, CDR2 YFSETQ, per germline. The CDR3 contains 16 residues. Sequencing used peripheral blood, obtained 28 days after the second AZD1222 dose. The chain employs TRBV5-1 and TRBJ1-4, with 7 bases identical to TRBD1. The TCR comes from an adult who received the AZD1222 COVID-19 vaccine. CDR3 in DNA: TGCGCCAGCAGCCCGCGGGACAGAGCAACTAATGAAAAACTGTTTTTT. It yields the protein CASSPRDRATNEKLFF.